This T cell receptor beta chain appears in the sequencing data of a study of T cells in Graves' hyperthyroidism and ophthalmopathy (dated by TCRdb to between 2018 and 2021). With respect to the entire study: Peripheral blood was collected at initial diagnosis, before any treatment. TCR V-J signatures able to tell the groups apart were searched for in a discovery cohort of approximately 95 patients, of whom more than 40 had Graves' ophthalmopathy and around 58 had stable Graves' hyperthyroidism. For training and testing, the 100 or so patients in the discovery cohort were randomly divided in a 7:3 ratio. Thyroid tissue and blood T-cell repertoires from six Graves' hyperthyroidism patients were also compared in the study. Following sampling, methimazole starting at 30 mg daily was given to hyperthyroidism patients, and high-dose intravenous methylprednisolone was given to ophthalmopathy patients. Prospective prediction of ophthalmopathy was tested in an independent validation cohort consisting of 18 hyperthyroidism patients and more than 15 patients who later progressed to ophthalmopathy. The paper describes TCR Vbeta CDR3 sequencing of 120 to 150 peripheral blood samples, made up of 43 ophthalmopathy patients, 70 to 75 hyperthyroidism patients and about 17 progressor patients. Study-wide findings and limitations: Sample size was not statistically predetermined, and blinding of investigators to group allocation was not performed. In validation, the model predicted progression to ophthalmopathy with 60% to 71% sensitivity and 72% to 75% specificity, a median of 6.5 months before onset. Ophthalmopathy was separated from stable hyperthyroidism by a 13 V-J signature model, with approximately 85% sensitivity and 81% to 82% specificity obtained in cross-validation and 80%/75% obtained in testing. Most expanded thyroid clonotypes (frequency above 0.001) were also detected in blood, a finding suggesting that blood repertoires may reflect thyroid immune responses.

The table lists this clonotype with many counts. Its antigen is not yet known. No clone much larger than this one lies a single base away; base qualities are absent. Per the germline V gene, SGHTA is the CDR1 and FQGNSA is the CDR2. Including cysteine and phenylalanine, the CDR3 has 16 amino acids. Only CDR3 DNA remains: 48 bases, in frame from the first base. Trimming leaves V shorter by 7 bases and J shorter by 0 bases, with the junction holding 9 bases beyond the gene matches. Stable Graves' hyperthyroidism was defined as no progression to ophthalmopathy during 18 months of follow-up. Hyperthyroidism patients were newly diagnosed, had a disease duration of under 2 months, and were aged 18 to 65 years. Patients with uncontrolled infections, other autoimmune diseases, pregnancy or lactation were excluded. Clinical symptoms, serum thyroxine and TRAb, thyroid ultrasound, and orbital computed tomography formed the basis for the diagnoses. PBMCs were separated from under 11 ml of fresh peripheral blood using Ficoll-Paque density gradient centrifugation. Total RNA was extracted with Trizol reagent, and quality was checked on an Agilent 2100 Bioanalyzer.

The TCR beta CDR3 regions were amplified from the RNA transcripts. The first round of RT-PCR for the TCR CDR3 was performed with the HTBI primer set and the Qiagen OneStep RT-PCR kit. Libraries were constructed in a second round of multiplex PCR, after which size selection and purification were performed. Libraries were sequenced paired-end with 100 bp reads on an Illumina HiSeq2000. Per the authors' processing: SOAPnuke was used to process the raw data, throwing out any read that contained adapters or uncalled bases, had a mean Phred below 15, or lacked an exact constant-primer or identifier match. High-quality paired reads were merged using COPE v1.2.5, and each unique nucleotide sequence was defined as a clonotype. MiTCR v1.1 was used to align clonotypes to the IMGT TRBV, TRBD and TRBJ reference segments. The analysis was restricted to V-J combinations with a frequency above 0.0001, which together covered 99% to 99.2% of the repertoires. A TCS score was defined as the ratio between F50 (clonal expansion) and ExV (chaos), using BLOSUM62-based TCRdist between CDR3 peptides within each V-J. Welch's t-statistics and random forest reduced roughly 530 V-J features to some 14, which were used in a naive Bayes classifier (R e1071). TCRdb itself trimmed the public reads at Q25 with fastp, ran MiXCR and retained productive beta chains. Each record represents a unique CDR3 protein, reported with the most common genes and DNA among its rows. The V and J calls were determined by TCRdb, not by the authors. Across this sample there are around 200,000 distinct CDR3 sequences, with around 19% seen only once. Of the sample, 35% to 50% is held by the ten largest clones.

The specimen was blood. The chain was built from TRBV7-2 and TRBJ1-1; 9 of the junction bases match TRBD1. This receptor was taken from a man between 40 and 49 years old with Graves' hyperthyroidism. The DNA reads TGTGCCAGCATACAAATGACAGGGGGGATGAACACTGAAGCTTTCTTT. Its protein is CASIQMTGGMNTEAFF.